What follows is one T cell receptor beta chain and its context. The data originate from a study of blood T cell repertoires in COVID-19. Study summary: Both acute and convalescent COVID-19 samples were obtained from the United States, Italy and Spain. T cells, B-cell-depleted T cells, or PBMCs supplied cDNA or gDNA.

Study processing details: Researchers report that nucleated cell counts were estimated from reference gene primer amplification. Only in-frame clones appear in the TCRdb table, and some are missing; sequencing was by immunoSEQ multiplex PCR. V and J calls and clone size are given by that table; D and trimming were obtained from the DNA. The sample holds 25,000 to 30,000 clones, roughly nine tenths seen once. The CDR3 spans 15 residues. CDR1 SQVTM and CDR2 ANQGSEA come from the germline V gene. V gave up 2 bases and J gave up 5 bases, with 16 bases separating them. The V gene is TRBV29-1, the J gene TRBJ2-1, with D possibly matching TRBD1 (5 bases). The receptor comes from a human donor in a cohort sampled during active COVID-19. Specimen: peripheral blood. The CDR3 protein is CSVEWGRVGNNEQFF. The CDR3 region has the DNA TGCAGCGTTGAATGGGGCAGGGTTGGAAACAATGAGCAGTTCTTC.